This paragraph covers one T cell receptor beta chain sequence. This sample was included in a study of blood T cell repertoires in COVID-19. V was pared by 2 bases and J by 4 bases, with 15 bases between. The CDR3 has 16 residues. The germline V gene encodes CDR1 SGHVS and CDR2 FNYEAQ. Method: immunoSEQ multiplex PCR; TCRdb's copy keeps in-frame clones and lacks some. Counted here are under 500,000 clones, nearly 90% occurring once; the ten biggest clones make up about 2.1%. This chain connects TRBV7-6 to TRBJ2-1, with a possible D match to TRBD2 (6 bases). This receptor was identified in a woman aged 18-35 years with acute COVID-19. Sequencing was performed on PBMCs or T cells enriched from blood (not recorded which). CDR3 nucleotide sequence: TGTGCCAGCAGCTTACCAGCCCTGGGGGGTTACAATGAGCAGTTCTTC. Translating it yields CASSLPALGGYNEQFF.